The clone carrying this TCR beta chain was counted at least ten times. What it binds is not known. Disease lasting under 3 months, a NOSPECS grade of at least 4, and a Clinical Activity Score of at least 3 were features of the ophthalmopathy patients. Patients were excluded because of uncontrolled infection, other autoimmune disease, pregnancy or lactation. The CDR3 contains 14 residues. Germline lookup yields CDR1 GTSNPN and CDR2 SVGIG (reference sequence). V trimming: 0 bases; J trimming: 4 bases; junction bases outside the gene matches: 2. The entry originates in a study of T cells in Graves' hyperthyroidism and ophthalmopathy. General observations from the study: Model output signaled ophthalmopathy a median approximately 6.2 months ahead of onset.

Using RNA transcripts as the source, TCR beta CDR3 regions were amplified. In the first-round RT-PCR of the TCR CDR3, the HTBI primer set was used. Via MiXCR, TCRdb re-called the multiplex PCR reads, giving one row per CDR3 protein. The table lists a few hundred thousand distinct CDR3 sequences, about a sixth of them singletons. This TCR was sampled from a woman aged 40 to 50 with Graves' ophthalmopathy. Sequenced: blood. This sequence joins TRBV30 and TRBJ2-5, with 10 nucleotides matching TRBD2. In nucleotides, the CDR3 is TGTGCCTGGAGTGTGAGCGGGGGGGCAGAGACCCAGTACTTC. Encoded protein: CAWSVSGGAETQYF.